This T cell receptor (beta chain) was sequenced in a study of radiotherapy plus CTLA-4 blockade in lung cancer. The repertoire was sequenced with immunoSEQ multiplex PCR; TCRdb's copy has only in-frame clones and lacks some. The sample shows 90,000 to 100,000 clones, roughly 80% of them seen only once. The CDR3 runs to 15 residues. In germline, CDR1 is MDHEN, CDR2 SYDVKM. Trimming removed 3 bases from V and 0 bases from J, with 12 bases in between. The input for sequencing was peripheral blood, taken from a patient treated with radiotherapy plus ipilimumab. The chain employs TRBV28 and TRBJ2-7, with a possible D match to TRBD2 (5 bases). The TCR was taken from a human donor with non-small cell lung cancer that progressed on radiotherapy plus ipilimumab. The CDR3 DNA reads TGTGCCAGCAGTTTGGTTGCGGGTAGCTCCTACGAGCAGTACTTC. This translates into CASSLVAGSSYEQYF.